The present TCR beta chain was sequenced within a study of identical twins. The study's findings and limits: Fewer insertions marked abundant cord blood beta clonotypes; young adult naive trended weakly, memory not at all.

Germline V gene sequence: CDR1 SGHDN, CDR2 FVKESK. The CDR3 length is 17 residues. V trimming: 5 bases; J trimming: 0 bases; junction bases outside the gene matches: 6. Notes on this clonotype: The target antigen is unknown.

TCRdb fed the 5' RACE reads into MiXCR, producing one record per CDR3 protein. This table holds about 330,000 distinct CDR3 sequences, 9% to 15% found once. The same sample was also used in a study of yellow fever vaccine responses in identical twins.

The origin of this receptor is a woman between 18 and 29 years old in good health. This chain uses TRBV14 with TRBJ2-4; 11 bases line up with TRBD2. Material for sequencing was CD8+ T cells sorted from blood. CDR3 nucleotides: TGTGCCAGCAGCGGGACTAGCGGTACGGAAGCCAAAAACATTCAGTACTTC. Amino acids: CASSGTSGTEAKNIQYF.